These 18 T cell receptor beta chains were sequenced from one sample in a study of CD8 T cells in Susac syndrome. The RNA input was about 0.5 to 1 ug, and it was reverse transcribed with random hexamers. TCRdb ran MiXCR on the immunoSEQ multiplex PCR reads and lists one entry per CDR3 protein. The sample lists fewer than 200,000 distinct CDR3 sequences, approximately 94% seen once, with roughly 0.12% in the top ten. The source material was CD4+ T cells from PBMCs. The receptors here all came from a human donor with Susac syndrome.

V is TRBV7-2 and J is TRBJ1-2, with D hard to call. CDR3 length equals 15 residues. V was shortened by 4 bases and J by 3 bases, with 15 bases between the two germline ends. Germline V gene sequence: CDR1 SGHTA, CDR2 FQGNSA. The CDR3 region has the DNA TGTGCCAGCAGCTCCAGCGGCATCCGGTACTATGGCTACACCTTC. Translated: CASSSSGIRYYGYTF.

The rearrangement links TRBV20-1 to TRBJ2-7; a weak D match, TRBD1 (5 bases). Germline CDR1 reads DFQATT; CDR2 reads SNEGSKA (reference sequence). CDR3 length equals 12 residues. V was pared by 2 bases and J by 7 bases, with 12 bases between. The CDR3 region has the DNA TGCAGTGCTAGACCAGGGTTGAGTGAGCAGTACTTC. Protein: CSARPGLSEQYF.

The chain uses TRBV7-6 and TRBJ2-1; 8 nucleotides line up with TRBD1. V lost 5 bases, J lost 9 bases, and 6 bases stayed unmatched. The CDR3 covers 13 residues. Germline V gives CDR1 SGHVS, CDR2 FNYEAQ. For the CDR3, the DNA is TGTGCCAGCAGCGTACGACAGGGGAGTGAGCAGTTCTTC. Encoded protein: CASSVRQGSEQFF.

The genes are TRBV2 and TRBJ1-2; 8 bases align to TRBD1. The CDR3 sequence is 12 residues long. Germline CDR1 and CDR2: SNHLY and FYNNEI. The ends lost 4 bases at V and 8 bases at J; junction bases unmatched: 3. The CDR3, as DNA: TGTGCCAGCAGTGGAGCAGGGGGCGGCTACACCTTC. It specifies CASSGAGGGYTF.

This chain uses TRBV4-3 with TRBJ2-1, with D tentatively TRBD1 (5 bases). The CDR3 runs to 14 residues. V lost 3 bases and J 6 bases, leaving 12 bases between the germline ends. Per the germline V gene, CDR1 is LGHNA and CDR2 is YSLEER. The CDR3 sequence: CASSQGPVVNEQFF. DNA of the CDR3: TGCGCCAGCAGCCAGGGGCCAGTGGTCAATGAGCAGTTCTTC.

Only one count was recorded for this clonotype. The chain uses TRBV6-5 and TRBJ2-7; D ambiguous. The V gene's germline CDR1 is MNHEY and CDR2 SVGAGI. V lost 5 bases and J 2 bases, leaving 13 bases between the germline ends. This CDR3 contains 14 residues. The DNA of the CDR3 is TGTGCCAGCAGTCCTATAGCACCAACCTACGAGCAGTACTTC. Protein product: CASSPIAPTYEQYF.

The V and J genes are TRBV20-1 and TRBJ2-1, with 9 bases that match TRBD2. V gave up 5 bases and J gave up 15 bases; unmatched junction bases: 8. This CDR3 contains 11 residues. CDR1 is DFQATT, CDR2 SNEGSKA, per germline (reference sequence). CDR3 sequence: CSAWGGGEAFF. CDR3 coding DNA: TGCAGTGCTTGGGGCGGGGGGGAGGCGTTCTTC.

The V gene is TRBV5-4, the J gene TRBJ2-3, with 8 bases aligning to TRBD2. Trimming at V came to 1 base and at J to 0 bases, leaving 1 base not matched to a gene. Germline assignment: CDR1 SGHNT and CDR2 YYREEE (reference sequence). This CDR3 has 15 amino acids. CDR3 amino acids: CASSLRGGSTDTQYF. CDR3 sequence (DNA): TGTGCCAGCAGCTTGCGGGGGGGCAGCACAGATACGCAGTATTTT. Together with reference TRBV5-4 and TRBJ2-3, the CDR3 gives the full variable domain: ETGVTQSPTHLIKTRGQQVTLRCSSQSGHNTVSWYQQALGQGPQFIFQYYREEENGRGNFPPRFSGLQFPNYSSELNVNALELDDSALYLCASSLRGGSTDTQYFGPGTRLTVL.

This clonotype was recorded a few times. The chain joins TRBV11-2 to TRBJ2-1, with 7 bases lining up with TRBD1. Germline values: CDR1 SGHAT, CDR2 FQNNGV. V was pared by 4 bases and J by 0 bases, with 9 bases of the junction left unmatched. The CDR3 runs 17 residues. The CDR3 DNA reads as TGTGCCAGCAGCTCCGCGAGGGGGCTGAGCTCCTACAATGAGCAGTTCTTC. This sequence encodes CASSSARGLSSYNEQFF.

CDR3 bases: TGCAGTGCTAGGACCAGGTTAGCGGGGGAAAACATTCAGTACTTC. Its translation: CSARTRLAGENIQYF. The chain links TRBV20-1 to TRBJ2-4, with 9 bases identical to TRBD2. The CDR3 is 15 amino acids. After removal of 3 bases from V and 5 bases from J, the junction contained 8 bases not matched to a gene. From germline, CDR1 is DFQATT and CDR2 SNEGSKA (reference sequence).

The genes are TRBV20-1 and TRBJ2-7; 7 bases are a match to TRBD2. Trimming took 5 bases from V and 2 from J; bases not matched to a gene: 9. This CDR3 region has 14 residues. CDR1 and CDR2 (germline): DFQATT, SNEGSKA (reference sequence). The CDR3: CSAAGGSRPYEQYF. CDR3 DNA: TGCAGTGCTGCCGGGGGGTCCAGACCCTACGAGCAGTACTTC.

The V and J genes are TRBV9 and TRBJ2-1; D is perhaps TRBD1 (6 bases). The V end was cut by 1 base, the J end by 2 bases, with 13 bases between. The CDR3 has 16 residues. Germline lookup yields CDR1 SGDLS and CDR2 YYNGEE. CDR3 region: CASSVMGQGTYNEQFF. The CDR3 bases are TGTGCCAGCAGCGTAATGGGGCAGGGGACCTACAATGAGCAGTTCTTC.

In nucleotides, the CDR3 is TGTGCCAGTAGTGGTACACGGACTAATTCACCCCTCCACTTT. The encoded protein is CASSGTRTNSPLHF. The V gene is TRBV19, the J gene TRBJ1-6; D is ambiguous. V dropped 5 bases and J dropped 6 bases, with 11 bases sitting between them. Germline lookup yields CDR1 LNHDA and CDR2 SQIVND (reference sequence). The CDR3 consists of 14 residues. Drawing the rest from reference TRBV19 and TRBJ1-6, the complete variable domain is DGGITQSPKYLFRKEGQNVTLSCEQNLNHDAMYWYRQDPGQGLRLIYYSQIVNDFQKGDIAEGYSVSREKKESFPLTVTSAQKNPTAFYLCASSGTRTNSPLHFGNGTRLTVT.

The rearrangement links TRBV20-1 to TRBJ2-5; D unclear. V was clipped by 0 bases and J by 2 bases, with 4 bases between them. Germline assignment: CDR1 DFQATT and CDR2 SNEGSKA (reference sequence). The CDR3 has 12 amino acids. The DNA of the CDR3 is TGCAGTGCTAGAGAATGGCAAGAGACCCAGTACTTC. Its translation is CSAREWQETQYF.

V usage is TRBV6-5 and J usage is TRBJ1-2; maybe TRBD1 (5 bases). The germline V gene has CDR1 MNHEY and CDR2 SVGAGI. Trimming left V 7 bases short and J 8 bases short, with 14 bases between. This CDR3 has 12 amino acids. CDR3 in amino acids: CASTLGVGGYTF. CDR3 bases: TGTGCCAGCACCTTGGGGGTAGGAGGCTACACCTTC.

This clonotype was detected once. CDR3 region: CASSLGAKNIQYF. CDR3 coding DNA: TGCGCCAGCAGCTTGGGGGCCAAAAACATTCAGTACTTC. The chain recombines TRBV5-1 with TRBJ2-4; unclear D gene. Germline CDR1 is SGHRS and CDR2 is YFSETQ. This CDR3 is built from 13 residues. V shed 0 bases and J shed 1 base, with 2 bases lying between them. The full variable domain, completed using reference TRBV5-1 and TRBJ2-4, is KAGVTQTPRYLIKTRGQQVTLSCSPISGHRSVSWYQQTPGQGLQFLFEYFSETQRNKGNFPGRFSGRQFSNSRSEMNVSTLELGDSALYLCASSLGAKNIQYFGAGTRLSVL.

The rearrangement links TRBV14 to TRBJ2-7; D is unclear. V was cut by 3 bases and J by 3 bases, with 3 bases left in between. The CDR3 contains 11 residues. CDR1 is SGHDN and CDR2 is FVKESK in the germline V gene. CDR3 residues: CASSHFYEQYF. Here the CDR3 DNA reads TGTGCCAGCAGCCATTTCTACGAGCAGTACTTC.

This clonotype was detected only once. The V call is TRBV28, the J call TRBJ1-4, with D unresolved. Trimming removed 10 bases at V and 4 bases at J, with 19 bases between. Germline CDR1 is MDHEN and CDR2 is SYDVKM. This CDR3 has 15 residues. CDR3 bases: TGTGCCACCTCGGGTCGGGCAGCTATTAATGAAAAACTGTTTTTT. Its translation: CATSGRAAINEKLFF. Full variable domain (remainder filled in from reference TRBV28 and TRBJ1-4): DVKVTQSSRYLVKRTGEKVFLECVQDMDHENMFWYRQDPGLGLRLIYFSYDVKMKEKGDIPEGYSVSREKKERFSLILESASTNQTSMYLCATSGRAAINEKLFFGSGTQLSVL.